This T cell receptor (beta chain) was captured by sequencing in a study of vaccination effects on CD4 cells after COVID-19. About this clone itself: What it binds is not known.

Following a roughly 11-day culture, CD4+ T cells were purified. Participants completed two doses of the BNT162b2 or mRNA-1273 vaccine. The table came from immunoSEQ multiplex PCR; TCRdb's copy has only in-frame clones and leaves some out. Here the sample spans 45,000 to 55,000 clones, roughly two thirds being singletons. Sequencing used CD4+ T cells from PBMCs cultured without peptide, obtained after COVID-19 vaccination. The clonotype originates from a human donor who received a COVID-19 vaccine.

The CDR3 nucleotides are TGTGCCAGCTCTCGCGGACTAGCGGGAGCTGGAGATACGCAGTATTTT. Amino acids: CASSRGLAGAGDTQYF. The rearrangement uses TRBV18 and TRBJ2-3; 13 bases are a match to TRBD2. The CDR3 runs to 16 residues. V dropped 6 bases and J dropped 5; count of bases not matched to a gene: 8. CDR1 and CDR2 from the germline V gene are KGHSH and LQKENI.